The 26 T cell receptor beta chains presented below share a single source sample, sequenced in a study of long-term antiretroviral therapy in people with HIV. Survey-level resolution applied to immunoSEQ assay v3.0. Sequencing was performed with immunoSEQ multiplex PCR; in TCRdb, only in-frame clones are kept and a portion is missing. The data contain about 25,000 clones, 90% to 95% of them singletons. The input for sequencing was unsorted PBMCs, taken 7.6 years after starting antiretroviral therapy. These receptors were collected from a woman in her thirties or forties with HIV.

The J gene is TRBJ2-5, the V gene TRBV2; no clear D gene. The length of the CDR3 is 11 residues. Per the germline V gene, CDR1 is SNHLY and CDR2 is FYNNEI. V was cut by 3 bases and J by 1 base, with 0 bases left in between. CDR3 protein: CASSDQETQYF. CDR3 DNA: TGTGCCAGCAGTGACCAAGAGACCCAGTACTTC.

J is TRBJ1-3 and V is TRBV10-3; TRBD1 matches at 7 bases. CDR3 length: 15 residues. In germline, CDR1 is ENHRY, CDR2 SYGVKD. V gave up 6 bases and J gave up 2 bases; unmatched junction bases: 7. The CDR3 DNA follows: TGTGCCATCAGGGAAGCTACAGGGGCTGGAAACACCATATATTTT. Translating it yields CAIREATGAGNTIYF.

The rearrangement joins TRBV30 to TRBJ1-4, with a possible D match to TRBD1 (5 bases). The CDR3 sequence is 13 residues long. Germline assignment: CDR1 GTSNPN and CDR2 SVGIG (reference sequence). V was clipped by 3 bases and J by 4 bases, with 9 bases between them. The CDR3 is CAWSGQINEKLFF. The CDR3 DNA sequence: TGTGCCTGGAGCGGACAAATTAATGAAAAACTGTTTTTT.

The chain carries TRBV7-2 and TRBJ1-1; a weak D match, TRBD1 (6 bases). Germline V CDR1 and CDR2: SGHTA, FQGNSA. This CDR3 comprises 13 residues. V lost 6 bases and J 5 bases, leaving 13 bases between the germline ends. This CDR3 reads CASREQGRTEAFF. The CDR3 coding sequence is TGTGCCAGCAGAGAGCAGGGGCGTACTGAAGCTTTCTTT.

The chain has TRBV7-2 and TRBJ2-5; D is unresolved. The ends were cut back, 0 bases at V and 5 bases at J, with 4 bases in the middle. Germline V gene data show CDR1 as SGHTA and CDR2 as FQGNSA. The CDR3 is 12 residues long. The CDR3 sequence: CASSLAGETQYF. The CDR3, as DNA: TGTGCCAGCAGCTTAGCTGGTGAGACCCAGTACTTC.

The J gene is TRBJ1-1, the V gene TRBV30; 9 bases match TRBD1. Germline V lookup: CDR1 GTSNPN, CDR2 SVGIG (reference sequence). The CDR3 spans 15 residues. Germline trimming cut 0 bases from V and 10 bases from J; bases unmatched to any gene: 12. The CDR3 loop is CAWSVPGQGTIAAFF. CDR3 bases: TGTGCCTGGAGTGTACCTGGACAGGGGACCATCGCAGCTTTCTTT.

The chain is built from TRBV6-5 and TRBJ1-1; D is undetermined. Germline V gene lookup returns CDR1 MNHEY and CDR2 SVGAGI. V shed 2 bases and J shed 8 bases, with 12 bases lying between them. CDR3 length equals 13 residues. In DNA form, the CDR3 reads TGTGCCAGCAGTTACGGACGGACTTCAGAAGCTTTCTTT. Translating it yields CASSYGRTSEAFF.

The genes are TRBV2 and TRBJ2-3, with D perhaps TRBD2 (6 bases). V lost 7 bases and J lost 1, with 15 bases in between. The CDR3 runs 15 residues. In germline, CDR1 is SNHLY, CDR2 FYNNEI. The CDR3 sequence: CASNRGGGGTDTQYF. CDR3 in DNA: TGTGCCAGCAACCGGGGAGGCGGGGGCACAGATACGCAGTATTTT.

The chain joins TRBV4-3 to TRBJ2-3; no clear D gene. The CDR3 has 15 amino acids. Trimming left V 2 bases short and J 2 bases short, with 11 bases between. Germline V gene data show CDR1 as LGHNA and CDR2 as YSLEER. CDR3 residues: CASSQNLQTTDTQYF. The CDR3 DNA reads TGCGCCAGCAGCCAAAACCTTCAAACCACAGATACGCAGTATTTT.

This clone was recorded only once. V is TRBV7-2 and J is TRBJ2-7, with 14 bases lining up with TRBD2. The V segment lost 0 bases and the J segment 2 bases; nucleotides outside the gene matches: 9. CDR1 and CDR2 from the germline V gene are SGHTA and FQGNSA. The CDR3 runs to 19 residues. For the CDR3, the DNA is TGTGCCAGCAGCTTAGCTACTCCGGGACTAGCGGGGGTCCCCTACGAGCAGTACTTC. It is translated as CASSLATPGLAGVPYEQYF.

The chain recombines TRBV25-1 with TRBJ1-4; the match to TRBD1 covers 7 bases. V gave up 3 bases and J gave up 3 bases; unmatched junction bases: 4. Germline CDR1 and CDR2: MGHDK and SYGVNS. The CDR3 covers 15 residues. The CDR3 spells CASSDTGAANEKLFF. CDR3 DNA: TGTGCCAGCAGTGATACAGGGGCAGCTAATGAAAAACTGTTTTTT. Complete variable domain (other parts from reference TRBV25-1 and TRBJ1-4): EADIYQTPRYLVIGTGKKITLECSQTMGHDKMYWYQQDPGMELHLIHYSYGVNSTEKGDLSSESTVSRIRTEHFPLTLESARPSHTSQYLCASSDTGAANEKLFFGSGTQLSVL.

The chain joins TRBV6-5 to TRBJ1-1; D might be TRBD1 (6 bases). Trimming took off 2 bases at V and 1 base at J, with 8 bases between the two ends. CDR3 length: 14 amino acids. Germline V gene sequence: CDR1 MNHEY, CDR2 SVGAGI. CDR3 DNA: TGTGCCAGCAGTTACCTGACAGGGAACACTGAAGCTTTCTTT. Translation: CASSYLTGNTEAFF.

The rearrangement joins TRBV19 to TRBJ1-2; TRBD1 is a possible D gene (6 bases). The CDR3 runs to 15 residues. V lost 6 bases and J lost 0, with 14 bases in between. The germline CDR1 and CDR2 sequences are LNHDA and SQIVND (reference sequence). The CDR3 nucleotides are TGTGCCAGTAGAAGACAGGTGTTAGCTAACTATGGCTACACCTTC. Translating gives CASRRQVLANYGYTF.

The chain joins TRBV7-9 to TRBJ2-5; maybe TRBD2 (6 bases). Trimming left V 4 bases short and J 3 bases short, with 12 bases between. CDR3 size: 14 residues. The V gene's germline CDR1 is SEHNR and CDR2 FQNEAQ (reference sequence). CDR3 protein: CASSYPGAEETQYF. CDR3 nucleotide sequence: TGTGCCAGCAGCTACCCGGGAGCCGAAGAGACCCAGTACTTC.

This clone was picked up one time. The CDR3 loop is CASSTVDRGIDEQYF. The DNA of the CDR3 is TGTGCCAGCAGTACAGTAGACAGGGGGATCGACGAGCAGTACTTC. V and J are TRBV6-5 and TRBJ2-7, with 9 positions matching TRBD1. J was trimmed by 5 bases and V by 5 bases; bases with no gene match: 10. The CDR3 runs to 15 residues. From germline, CDR1 is MNHEY and CDR2 SVGAGI.

The chain employs TRBV6-5 and TRBJ1-5; D is unresolved. Trimming left V 8 bases short and J 7 bases short, with 12 bases between. The CDR3 has 12 residues. Germline lookup yields CDR1 MNHEY and CDR2 SVGAGI. The CDR3, as DNA: TGTGCCAGCTCGGGCCCGAGACAGCCCCAGCATTTT. It is translated as CASSGPRQPQHF.

This clone has just a few counts. The V gene is TRBV19, the J gene TRBJ1-2; D ambiguous. Deletions cut 10 bases from V and 5 bases from J, with 17 bases between. The CDR3 sequence is 13 residues long. Per the germline V gene, CDR1 is LNHDA and CDR2 is SQIVND (reference sequence). CDR3 nucleotides: TGTGCCACAGAACGTTATCCGGAATATGGCTACACCTTC. Amino acids: CATERYPEYGYTF.

The V gene is TRBV6-6, the J gene TRBJ1-5; unclear D gene. Trimming pared 2 bases from V and 1 base from J, leaving 9 bases between. This CDR3 contains 15 residues. Germline CDR1 and CDR2: MNHNY and SVGAGI (reference sequence). The DNA for the CDR3 is TGTGCCAGCAGTTACAGGGCAGAGAGCAATCAGCCCCAGCATTTT. This encodes CASSYRAESNQPQHF.

This clone was counted a single time. The chain couples TRBV6-5 to TRBJ1-2, with D possibly TRBD1 on 6 matching bases. Trimming removed 8 bases at V and 4 bases at J, with 14 bases between. The CDR3 consists of 13 residues. Germline V gives CDR1 MNHEY, CDR2 SVGAGI. The CDR3, as DNA: TGTGCCAGCTATCAGGGGCAAGGCTATGGCTACACCTTC. Protein sequence: CASYQGQGYGYTF.

J is TRBJ1-2 and V is TRBV10-3; D not resolved. CDR1 and CDR2 (germline): ENHRY, SYGVKD. Trimming took 3 bases from V and 8 from J, leaving 10 bases between them. The CDR3 has 12 amino acids. In DNA form, the CDR3 reads TGTGCCATCAGTGAAAACAAAATGGGCTACACCTTC. Translated, it gives CAISENKMGYTF.

This clone was seen a few times. V is TRBV10-2 and J is TRBJ1-1, with 8 nucleotides matching TRBD1. Looked up from germline, CDR1 is WSHSY and CDR2 is SAAADI. This CDR3 contains 16 residues. Trimming took 3 bases from V and 0 from J; bases not matched to a gene: 6. The CDR3 DNA follows: TGCGCCAGCAGTGATGGACAGGGAACTATGAACACTGAAGCTTTCTTT. Its protein is CASSDGQGTMNTEAFF.

The chain recombines TRBV18 with TRBJ2-4; TRBD1 might be the D (5 bases). In germline, CDR1 is KGHSH, CDR2 LQKENI. The CDR3 length is 14 residues. Trimming removed 4 bases at V and 8 bases at J, with 15 bases between. The CDR3 coding sequence is TGTGCCAGCTCACGACCCGGTGTACAGGACATTCAGTACTTC. Its protein is CASSRPGVQDIQYF.

The chain couples TRBV11-2 to TRBJ1-1; D uncertain. Germline V CDR1 and CDR2: SGHAT, FQNNGV. CDR3 size: 11 residues. V was clipped by 1 base and J by 9 bases, with 6 bases between them. The CDR3 sequence: CASSLGQQAFF. The DNA for the CDR3 is TGTGCCAGCAGCTTAGGGCAGCAAGCTTTCTTT.

The rearrangement links TRBV19 to TRBJ2-3, with no clear D. V lost 3 bases to trimming and J lost 0 bases, with 13 bases between them. The germline CDR1 and CDR2 sequences are LNHDA and SQIVND (reference sequence). The CDR3 is 16 residues long. CDR3 in DNA: TGTGCCAGTAGTATGGTTGGCAGATCTAGCACAGATACGCAGTATTTT. As protein: CASSMVGRSSTDTQYF.

The chain couples TRBV25-1 to TRBJ1-6; 7 bases are a match to TRBD1. The CDR3 length is 15 residues. In germline, CDR1 is MGHDK, CDR2 SYGVNS. J lost 9 bases, V lost 3 bases, and 8 bases had no gene match. CDR3 DNA: TGTGCCAGCAGTGACCAGACAGGGCTCGGTTCACCCCTCCACTTT. The encoded protein is CASSDQTGLGSPLHF.

V and J are TRBV4-3 and TRBJ1-5; unclear D gene. Germline-derived CDR1 and CDR2 are LGHNA and YSLEER. V lost 0 bases and J 5 bases, leaving 5 bases between the germline ends. The CDR3 has 13 residues. The CDR3 bases are TGCGCCAGCAGCCAAGATTCGTATCAGCCCCAGCATTTT. It translates to CASSQDSYQPQHF.